This TCR beta chain appears in the sequencing data of a study of blood T cell repertoires in COVID-19. TCRdb's copy holds only in-frame clones and misses some; the assay was immunoSEQ multiplex PCR. The data contain about 90,000 clones, 89% of them singletons. This clonotype was obtained from a woman in her seventies with acute or convalescent COVID-19. Sequencing used peripheral blood.

CDR3 sequence reads: CASSYEQGSRQPQHF. The CDR3, as DNA: TGTGCCAGCAGTTACGAACAGGGAAGTAGGCAGCCCCAGCATTTT. The chain is built from TRBV6-6 and TRBJ1-5, with a tentative D call TRBD1 (6 bases). This CDR3 is built from 15 residues. Per germline, CDR1 MNHNY and CDR2 SVGAGI (reference sequence). Between the trimmed V and J ends, which lost 2 bases and 7 bases, there was a span of 15 bases.